This T cell receptor beta chain was recovered during a study of T cells after posttransplantation cyclophosphamide. Study-level results: After PTCy, TRB diversity resembled that of CNI/methotrexate controls. Skin or GI-infiltrating T cells shared few TRB sequences with blood.

TCRdb's table, derived via immunoSEQ multiplex PCR, lists solely in-frame clones and lacks some. The record shows approximately 35,000 clones for this sample, with no singletons present. This clone appeared many times. Its target is not known. CDR1 is LNHNV, CDR2 YYDKDF, per germline (reference sequence). V gave up 2 bases and J gave up 0 bases, with 11 bases separating them. CDR3 length equals 17 residues. The V call is TRBV15, the J call TRBJ2-6; D gene ambiguous. The origin of this receptor is a girl aged 10 to 17 in good health, CMV-negative, and a related stem cell transplant donor. The sequenced material came from PBMCs. The CDR3 nucleotides are TGTGCCACCAGCAGATCCGGAGAGTTCTCTGGGGCCAACGTCCTGACTTTC. This encodes CATSRSGEFSGANVLTF.